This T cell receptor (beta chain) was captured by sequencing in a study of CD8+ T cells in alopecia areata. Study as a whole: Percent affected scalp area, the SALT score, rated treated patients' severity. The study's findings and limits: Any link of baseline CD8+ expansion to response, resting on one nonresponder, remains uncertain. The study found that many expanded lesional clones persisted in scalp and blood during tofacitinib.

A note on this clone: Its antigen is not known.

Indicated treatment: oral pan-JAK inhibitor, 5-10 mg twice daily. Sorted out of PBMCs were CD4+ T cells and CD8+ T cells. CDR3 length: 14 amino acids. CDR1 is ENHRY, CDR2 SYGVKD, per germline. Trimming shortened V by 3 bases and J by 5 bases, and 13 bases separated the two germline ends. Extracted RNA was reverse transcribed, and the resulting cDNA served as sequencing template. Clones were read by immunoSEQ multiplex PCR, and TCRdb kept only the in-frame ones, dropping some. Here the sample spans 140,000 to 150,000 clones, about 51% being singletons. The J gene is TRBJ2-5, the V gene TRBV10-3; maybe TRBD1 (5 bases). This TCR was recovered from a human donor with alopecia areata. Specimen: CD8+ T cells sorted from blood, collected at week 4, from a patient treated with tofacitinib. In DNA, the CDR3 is TGTGCCATCAGTGACCAGGGTAGTGAGGAGACCCAGTACTTC. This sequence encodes CAISDQGSEETQYF.